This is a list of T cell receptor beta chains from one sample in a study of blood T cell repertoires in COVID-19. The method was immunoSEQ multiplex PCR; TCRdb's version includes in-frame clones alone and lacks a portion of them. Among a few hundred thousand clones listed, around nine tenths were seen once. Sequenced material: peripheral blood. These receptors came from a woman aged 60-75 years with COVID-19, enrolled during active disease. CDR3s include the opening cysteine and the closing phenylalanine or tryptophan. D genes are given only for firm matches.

CASSSLAGTRETQYF	TRBJ2-5	15	TRBV5-1	TRBD2
CASSFAGAGDTQYF	TRBJ2-3	14	TRBV5-1	-
CASSVGLRGIDYGYTF	TRBJ1-2	16	TRBV9	-
CASSLEQENTEAFF	TRBJ1-1	14	TRBV5-4	-
CASSLGLLNTEAFF	TRBJ1-1	14	TRBV5-8	-
CASSLVGLGNSPLHF	TRBJ1-6	15	TRBV11-2	-
CARGEGGDTQYF	TRBJ2-3	12	TRBV6-5	TRBD2
CASSPGQVYIYGYTF	TRBJ1-2	15	TRBV18	TRBD1
CASSEEGTGGPYGYTF	TRBJ1-2	16	TRBV2	TRBD1
CASSIKQGTYEQYF	TRBJ2-7	14	TRBV3-1/TRBV3-2	TRBD1
CASSIPQGETQYF	TRBJ2-5	13	TRBV19	-
CASSQTWGDQPQHF	TRBJ1-5	14	TRBV3-1/TRBV3-2	-
CASSQASDTQYF	TRBJ2-3	12	TRBV3-1/TRBV3-2	-
CASSKQGNYGYTF	TRBJ1-2	13	TRBV19	-
CASSLAEGPEQYF	TRBJ2-7	13	TRBV5-1	-
CASSSTGTGAYEQYF	TRBJ2-7	15	TRBV13	TRBD1
CASSALMSSYEQYF	TRBJ2-7	14	TRBV2	-
CASSPSTVTDTQYF	TRBJ2-3	14	TRBV18	-
CASSFTYNEQFF	TRBJ2-1	12	TRBV27	-
CASSPRGSHKNNEQFF	TRBJ2-1	16	TRBV11-2	-
CASSPRTSGGPISYNEQFF	TRBJ2-1	19	TRBV18	TRBD2
CASSVEGANYGYTF	TRBJ1-2	14	TRBV2	-
CASSVGPSGGEETQYF	TRBJ2-5	16	TRBV9	TRBD2
CASSLEWTGGYEQYF	TRBJ2-7	15	TRBV5-4	TRBD1
CASSSRDTPYEQYF	TRBJ2-7	14	TRBV5-6	-
CASSQGQGDNNEQFF	TRBJ2-1	15	TRBV4-3	TRBD1
CASSEQGGNQPQHF	TRBJ1-5	14	TRBV6-4	-
CASTLGAEAFF	TRBJ1-1	11	TRBV5-6	-
CASSYQRGDNEQFF	TRBJ2-1	14	TRBV27	TRBD2
CASSSLMTQEEAFF	TRBJ1-1	14	TRBV5-8	-
CASSTSTGEKLFF	TRBJ1-4	13	TRBV12-3/TRBV12-4	-
CASSIVSGGSSYNEQFF	TRBJ2-1	17	TRBV19	TRBD2
CATSRGTSGEETQYF	TRBJ2-5	15	TRBV15	TRBD2
CASSRQGDTEAFF	TRBJ1-1	13	TRBV5-5	TRBD1
CASSYSMTGAHEQYF	TRBJ2-7	15	TRBV6-5	TRBD1
CASSFSRGNYGYTF	TRBJ1-2	14	TRBV7-9	-
CASSVGGGGSGNTIYF	TRBJ1-3	16	TRBV9	-
CASRVDRGLTDTQYF	TRBJ2-3	15	TRBV2	TRBD1
CASSELGGGSGNTIYF	TRBJ1-3	16	TRBV19	-
CASSYRDTDGYTF	TRBJ1-2	13	TRBV6-5	-
CASSISKTGGFGAYGYTF	TRBJ1-2	18	TRBV19	TRBD1
CATSDPRDRENPPYGYTF	TRBJ1-2	18	TRBV24-1	TRBD1
CASSTDANYGYTF	TRBJ1-2	13	TRBV7-9	-
CASSFGNQPQHF	TRBJ1-5	12	TRBV19	-
CASSLTGVGGNQPQHF	TRBJ1-5	16	TRBV5-6	-
CASSFPTGGNSGELFF	TRBJ2-2	16	TRBV28	TRBD1
CASSITRSPRYEQYF	TRBJ2-7	15	TRBV19	-
CASSQWRGSNYGYTF	TRBJ1-2	15	TRBV14	-
CASSSGNNPRGAEQFF	TRBJ2-1	16	TRBV5-1	-
CASSPQGNQPQHF	TRBJ1-5	13	TRBV5-1	-
CASSQGTGNTIYF	TRBJ1-3	13	TRBV11-3	TRBD1
CASSLATGAGTVNTEAFF	TRBJ1-1	18	TRBV5-1	-